The source of this TCR beta chain is a study of T-cell memory formation after mild COVID-19. Study results and caveats: In pre-infection memory, a portion of responding clones appeared, which suggested that cross-reactive memory joined.

This clonotype was seen a few times. Its cognate antigen is unknown. It was 5'RACE with constant-segment primers that produced the TCR alpha and TCR beta cDNA libraries, which carried sample barcodes and UMIs. TCRdb re-derived calls from the 5' RACE reads in MiXCR, one entry per CDR3 protein. Seen here are approximately 150,000 distinct CDR3 sequences, 13% observed once, and the top ten hold roughly 3.3%. The CDR3 covers 12 residues. The V gene lost 5 bases and the J gene lost 5 bases, with 7 bases spanning the gap. The sample consisted of PBMCs or a T cell subset sorted from them (not recorded which). The sequence was collected from a man younger than 35 who had mild COVID-19 (a few samples of this study predate the infection). Cell type and time point are not known. J is TRBJ2-1 and V is TRBV12-3 or TRBV12-4, with D uncertain. This CDR3 is CASSKDHNEQFF. CDR3 coding DNA: TGTGCCAGCAGTAAAGATCACAATGAGCAGTTCTTC.